Listed below are T cell receptor beta chains from one sample, sequenced in a study of cytomegalovirus exposure and HLA in healthy donors. Data came from immunoSEQ multiplex PCR; TCRdb stores just in-frame clones and leaves some out. The sample lists 100,000 to 150,000 clones; 80% were seen once. Input material: PBMCs. These receptors were collected from a man in his forties in good health and CMV-seronegative. Each CDR3 is given with its conserved first and last residue. A D gene is named only where the DNA matches it firmly. Clone sizes are given selectively: once, few, many, or a class where the clone is expanded.

v_call	j_call	d_call	clone_size	cdr3_nt	cdr3_aa
TRBV9	TRBJ2-1	NA	NA	TGTGCCAGCGCCCCCGTTCTTATGGTCGGCTACAATGAGCAGTTCTTC	CASAPVLMVGYNEQFF
TRBV30	TRBJ1-5	TRBD1	NA	TGTGCCTGGAGTATAGGGGGCTCTCCTCTCAATCAGCCCCAGCATTTT	CAWSIGGSPLNQPQHF
TRBV30	TRBJ2-3	TRBD2	few	TGTGCCTGGACGCGGGGGTCCCGCACAGATACGCAGTATTTT	CAWTRGSRTDTQYF
TRBV10-3	TRBJ1-6	NA	NA	TGTGCCATCAGTGAGCGGACTGGGGGCACCTATAATTCACCCCTCCACTTT	CAISERTGGTYNSPLHF
TRBV6-1	TRBJ1-5	NA	few	TGTGCCAGCAGTGAACTCCAGGCTTATAGCAATCAGCCCCAGCATTTT	CASSELQAYSNQPQHF
TRBV7-9	TRBJ2-3	TRBD2	NA	TGTGCCAGCAGCTTTTGGACTAGCGGGATCCGGGCAGATACGCAGTATTTT	CASSFWTSGIRADTQYF
TRBV7-9	TRBJ2-1	TRBD2	NA	TGTGCCAGCAATGGGCGGGGGGAAAGTGAGCAGTTCTTC	CASNGRGESEQFF
TRBV10-3	TRBJ2-3	TRBD2	NA	TGTGCCATCACGGGACTAGAGGGAGATACGCAGTATTTT	CAITGLEGDTQYF
TRBV10-3	TRBJ1-6	TRBD1	NA	TGTGCCATCAGTGGAAGGGACAGCAGAAATTCACCCCTCCACTTT	CAISGRDSRNSPLHF
TRBV6-6	TRBJ1-1	NA	NA	NA	CASSTSTGPGTEAFF
TRBV10-2	TRBJ1-1	TRBD1	once	TGCGCCACCAGGGACAGAAACACTGAAGCTTTCTTT	CATRDRNTEAFF
TRBV5-1	TRBJ2-5	TRBD1	NA	TGCGCCAGCAGCTTGGCCCCGGGACAGGAACAAGAGACCCAGTACTTC	CASSLAPGQEQETQYF
TRBV19	TRBJ1-1	NA	NA	TGTGCCAGTAGTATAGACCCTCGACGCAGGTCGGCTTTCTTT	CASSIDPRRRSAFF
TRBV27	TRBJ1-1	TRBD1	once	TGTGCCAGCAGTTTATACGACAGGGGGGTGAACACTGAAGCTTTCTTT	CASSLYDRGVNTEAFF
TRBV10-3	TRBJ1-1	TRBD1	NA	TGTGCCATCAGTGTTCAGGGGGACGCTGAAGCTTTCTTT	CAISVQGDAEAFF
TRBV30	TRBJ2-7	TRBD1	NA	TGTGCCTGGAGCCCGGGACAGGGGGTTGACGAGCAGTACTTC	CAWSPGQGVDEQYF
TRBV5-8	TRBJ1-5	TRBD1	NA	TGTGCCAGCAGTTCTAACATAGGACAGGGTTGGCAGCCCCAGCATTTT	CASSSNIGQGWQPQHF
TRBV27	TRBJ2-6	TRBD1	NA	TGTGCCAGCAGTTTTTACACAGGGGATCGACCTGGGGCCAACGTCCTGACTTTC	CASSFYTGDRPGANVLTF
TRBV2	TRBJ2-3	TRBD2	NA	TGTGCCAGCCACGGAAGACTAGCCCCAGATACGCAGTATTTT	CASHGRLAPDTQYF
TRBV5-1	TRBJ2-2	NA	NA	TGCGCCAGCAGCGTAGGACAGATAAACACCGGGGAGCTGTTTTTT	CASSVGQINTGELFF
TRBV2	TRBJ1-3	NA	NA	TGTGCCAGCAGTGAACTCCCGGGAAACACCATATATTTT	CASSELPGNTIYF
TRBV19	TRBJ2-3	TRBD2	NA	TGTGCCAGTAGTCTCAGGGGACAGGAACTAGCGGGACAAACGCAGTATTTT	CASSLRGQELAGQTQYF
TRBV6-6	TRBJ2-7	TRBD1	NA	TGTGCCAGCAGTTACTTCGGACAGGGCTACGAGCAGTACTTC	CASSYFGQGYEQYF
TRBV9	TRBJ1-2	TRBD1	NA	TGTGCCAGCAGCAACCGGGACAGGGGAGGGTATGGCTACACCTTC	CASSNRDRGGYGYTF
TRBV14	TRBJ2-2	TRBD1	NA	TGTGCCAGCAGCCAAGTAACAGGGGTAGCCGGGGAGCTGTTTTTT	CASSQVTGVAGELFF
TRBV5-1	TRBJ2-3	TRBD2	NA	TGCGCCAGCAGCGACCAAGGACTAGCGGGGACGACAGATACGCAGTATTTT	CASSDQGLAGTTDTQYF
TRBV29-1	TRBJ2-3	TRBD2	NA	TGCAGCGCTGAAGGAGTAGGAGCGGGAGATGGAGATACGCAGTATTTT	CSAEGVGAGDGDTQYF
TRBV28	TRBJ1-2	NA	NA	TGTGCCAGCCACCGGGTCATCAGCTATGGCTACACCTTC	CASHRVISYGYTF
TRBV28	TRBJ2-7	NA	NA	TGTGCCAGCAGACCAGGCGCCTGGGGGGGGGCCTCCTACGAGCAGTACTTC	CASRPGAWGGASYEQYF
TRBV5-4	TRBJ2-7	NA	few	TGTGCCAGCAGCTTGCCCTCCGCGGGAAAGGGCTCCTACGAGCAGTACTTC	CASSLPSAGKGSYEQYF
TRBV10-3	TRBJ2-3	NA	NA	TGTGCCATCAGTCTATTGAGTAGCACAGATACGCAGTATTTT	CAISLLSSTDTQYF
TRBV7-9	TRBJ2-7	NA	NA	TGTGCCAGCAGCTCAATTCGGGACTCCTACGAGCAGTACTTC	CASSSIRDSYEQYF
TRBV7-8	TRBJ2-7	NA	NA	TGTGCCAGCAGCTTAGTGGCAGGCTCCTACGAGCAGTACTTC	CASSLVAGSYEQYF
TRBV4-2	TRBJ2-1	TRBD2	NA	TGTGCCAGCAGCCAAGCCGTCGGCGGGGGGAATGAGCAGTTCTTC	CASSQAVGGGNEQFF
TRBV15	TRBJ2-1	TRBD2	NA	TGTGCCACCAGCAGAGCCTCTAGCGGGGGGGCCCTGGATGAGCAGTTCTTC	CATSRASSGGALDEQFF
TRBV11-2	TRBJ1-6	NA	NA	TGTGCCAGCAGTGCCCAGCAGGGCAGTTCACCCCTCCACTTT	CASSAQQGSSPLHF
TRBV18	TRBJ1-2	TRBD1	NA	TGTGCCAGCTCACTCGACAGGGAGTATGGCTACACCTTC	CASSLDREYGYTF
TRBV5-4	TRBJ2-2	NA	NA	TGTGCCAGCAGCTTGGGGCGGTCGGGCACCGGGGAGCTGTTTTTT	CASSLGRSGTGELFF
TRBV7-3	TRBJ2-7	NA	NA	TGTGCCAGCAGCCATGGAGTGGCCTACGAGCAGTACTTC	CASSHGVAYEQYF
TRBV19	TRBJ2-2	TRBD2	NA	TGTGCCAGTAGTATGCTAGCGGAGGGCACCGGGGAGCTGTTTTTT	CASSMLAEGTGELFF
TRBV5-1	TRBJ1-1	TRBD1	NA	TGCGCCAGCAGCGCTGGACAGGGGTTGGACACTGAAGCTTTCTTT	CASSAGQGLDTEAFF
TRBV29-1	TRBJ2-3	NA	few	TGCAGCGTCGAGAGGACCCCAGAGGGAGATACGCAGTATTTT	CSVERTPEGDTQYF
TRBV6-5	TRBJ1-5	NA	NA	TGTGCCAGCAGTTCTCAGAGGGCCAGCAATCAGCCCCAGCATTTT	CASSSQRASNQPQHF
TRBV6-5	TRBJ1-1	NA	NA	TGTGCCAGCAGTTACCGGACACGAAACACTGAAGCTTTCTTT	CASSYRTRNTEAFF
TRBV6-5	TRBJ1-5	TRBD1	NA	TGTGCCAGCAGCCTCGGACAGGCGAATCAGCCCCAGCATTTT	CASSLGQANQPQHF